The source of this T cell receptor (beta chain) is a study of early T cells in non-severe SARS-CoV-2 infection. Looking at the study overall: Sequencing was performed on bulk RNA from unsorted whole blood, leaving chains unpaired.

TCRdb re-derived calls from the 5' RACE reads in MiXCR, one entry per CDR3 protein. Found here are some 30,000 distinct CDR3 sequences, 4.5% of them singletons; the top ten hold about 6%. This clonotype was observed many times. The receptor was derived from an adult who was a healthcare worker with PCR-confirmed SARS-CoV-2 infection or an uninfected control (not recorded which). Input material: whole blood.

CDR3 DNA: TGTGCCTGGAGCCAAAGGCGGGGCCCATCCTATGGCTACACCTTC. Protein sequence: CAWSQRRGPSYGYTF. The rearrangement links TRBV30 to TRBJ1-2, with D possibly being TRBD1 (5 bases). There are 15 residues in the CDR3. The V gene's germline CDR1 is GTSNPN and CDR2 SVGIG (reference sequence). V lost 3 bases to trimming and J lost 4 bases, with 18 bases between them.